Below, 24 T cell receptor beta chains from the same sample are listed, as sequenced in a study of patients and donors after allogeneic stem cell transplantation. TCRdb passed the RT-PCR reads through MiXCR, listing each CDR3 protein once. The data contain 200,000 to 250,000 distinct CDR3 sequences, 13% to 15% of them seen just once; the ten biggest clones take up 9.5% to 13%. The source material was blood, either unsorted or a sorted T cell fraction (not recorded which). These receptors all come from a human donor who was either an allogeneic HSCT recipient or a stem cell or donor lymphocyte infusion donor (not recorded which). It is not recorded whose cells these are; they may come from a transplant donor.

This clonotype was counted many times. The chain uses TRBV5-1 and TRBJ1-1; D uncertain. The V and J ends lost 2 bases and 2 bases respectively, with 7 bases between them. The CDR3 is 13 amino acids. Germline CDR1 and CDR2: SGHRS and YFSETQ. CDR3 residues: CASSFKANTEAFF. CDR3 nucleotides: TGCGCCAGCAGCTTTAAGGCTAACACTGAAGCTTTCTTT. Complete variable domain (other parts from reference TRBV5-1 and TRBJ1-1): KAGVTQTPRYLIKTRGQQVTLSCSPISGHRSVSWYQQTPGQGLQFLFEYFSETQRNKGNFPGRFSGRQFSNSRSEMNVSTLELGDSALYLCASSFKANTEAFFGQGTRLTVV.

The chain is built from TRBV20-1 and TRBJ2-3, with 9 bases that match TRBD2. Per germline, CDR1 DFQATT and CDR2 SNEGSKA (reference sequence). The CDR3 runs to 16 residues. The J segment lost 0 bases and the V segment lost 0 bases, leaving 4 bases of the junction unmatched. CDR3 nucleotides: TGCAGTGCTAGAGAACCAAGCGGGGGGAGCACAGATACGCAGTATTTT. Protein sequence: CSAREPSGGSTDTQYF.

A few counts support this clonotype. The genes are TRBV5-4 and TRBJ2-1, with 8 bases aligning to TRBD2. The CDR3 extends over 16 amino acids. Trimming cost V 4 bases and J 4 bases; bases outside gene matches: 10. CDR1 SGHNT and CDR2 YYREEE come from the germline V gene (reference sequence). The CDR3, as DNA: TGTGCCAGCAGCCAGACCGGGACTAGGCTATACAATGAGCAGTTCTTC. It specifies CASSQTGTRLYNEQFF.

This clonotype was counted only a few times. V usage is TRBV7-9 and J usage is TRBJ2-1; D is perhaps TRBD1 (5 bases). This CDR3 region has 15 residues. Germline V gives CDR1 SEHNR, CDR2 FQNEAQ (reference sequence). V dropped 2 bases and J dropped 2 bases, with 10 bases sitting between them. This chain's CDR3 is CASSLNQQAYNEQFF. CDR3 in DNA: TGTGCCAGCAGCTTAAACCAACAGGCCTACAATGAGCAGTTCTTC.

In this sample, this clonotype turned up a few times. V is TRBV30 and J is TRBJ1-1; no clear D. The V end lost 5 bases, the J end lost 6 bases, and 13 bases lay between the germline ends. The germline V gene has CDR1 GTSNPN and CDR2 SVGIG (reference sequence). The CDR3 has 12 residues. CDR3 in DNA: TGTGCCTGGGGTCCGGTGGTTTCTGAAGCTTTCTTT. Residues: CAWGPVVSEAFF.

The chain joins TRBV5-4 to TRBJ1-2, with D perhaps matching TRBD1 (5 bases). Germline values: CDR1 SGHNT, CDR2 YYREEE (reference sequence). V was clipped by 6 bases and J by 8 bases, with 17 bases between them. CDR3 length: 13 amino acids. The CDR3 DNA follows: TGTGCCAGCACCCGATTCGGGACCCAGGGCTACACCTTC. It codes for CASTRFGTQGYTF. Looking up the rest from reference TRBV5-4 and TRBJ1-2 gives the full variable domain: ETGVTQSPTHLIKTRGQQVTLRCSSQSGHNTVSWYQQALGQGPQFIFQYYREEENGRGNFPPRFSGLQFPNYSSELNVNALELDDSALYLCASTRFGTQGYTFGSGTRLTVV.

The rearrangement uses TRBV11-2 and TRBJ2-1, with a weak D call TRBD2 (6 bases). Germline CDR1 SGHAT, CDR2 FQNNGV. Deletions cut 3 bases from V and 9 bases from J, with 15 bases between. The CDR3 contains 14 residues. CDR3 coding DNA: TGTGCCAGCAGCTTGGGGGGAGAGGGAGGTGAGCAGTTCTTC. Translated: CASSLGGEGGEQFF.

The rearrangement uses TRBV5-1 and TRBJ1-2; 10 bases align to TRBD1. Germline V gives CDR1 SGHRS, CDR2 YFSETQ. V dropped 1 base and J dropped 4; count of bases not matched to a gene: 4. This CDR3 is built from 15 residues. CDR3 in amino acids: CASSLQGQGSYGYTF. In DNA, the CDR3 is TGCGCCAGCAGCTTGCAGGGACAGGGGAGCTATGGCTACACCTTC.

This clonotype has a count of ten or more. The chain carries TRBV5-1 and TRBJ2-7; TRBD2 agrees at 12 bases. CDR1 and CDR2 from the germline V gene are SGHRS and YFSETQ. CDR3 length equals 17 residues. V dropped 4 bases and J dropped 6; count of bases not matched to a gene: 14. The CDR3 here is CASSRGLAGSYLFEQYF. CDR3 nucleotide sequence: TGCGCCAGCAGCAGGGGACTAGCGGGTTCTTACCTCTTCGAGCAGTACTTC.

This clonotype was detected only a few times. The chain is built from TRBV9 and TRBJ1-1, with 7 nucleotides matching TRBD1. The CDR3 runs 13 residues. V dropped 7 bases and J dropped 9; count of bases not matched to a gene: 12. The V gene's germline CDR1 is SGDLS and CDR2 YYNGEE. CDR3 nucleotide sequence: TGTGCCAGCCAACGCGGGGAGGGGGCGAAAGCTTTCTTT. Translated: CASQRGEGAKAFF.

In its sample, this clonotype was seen a few times. For the CDR3, the DNA is TGTGCCAGTAGTATAAGATCAGGGTTTGGTCAGCCCCAGCATTTT. This gives the protein CASSIRSGFGQPQHF. J is TRBJ1-5 and V is TRBV19; the D gene is possibly TRBD1 (5 bases). CDR3 length: 15 residues. Trimming pared 2 bases from V and 6 bases from J, leaving 14 bases between. Germline CDR1 LNHDA, CDR2 SQIVND (reference sequence).

V usage is TRBV6-1 and J usage is TRBJ1-3; a possible D gene is TRBD1 (5 bases). Germline V gene lookup returns CDR1 MNHNS and CDR2 SASEGT. V was pared by 6 bases and J by 4 bases, with 16 bases between. The CDR3 spans 15 residues. The CDR3, as DNA: TGTGCCAGCAGCCGTTCTGGGGCGAACGGAAACACCATATATTTT. Protein: CASSRSGANGNTIYF.

Only a few counts were recorded for this clonotype. The gene calls are TRBV20-1 and TRBJ2-7, with 7 bases that match TRBD1. The J segment lost 0 bases and the V segment lost 3 bases, leaving 11 bases of the junction unmatched. The germline V gene encodes CDR1 DFQATT and CDR2 SNEGSKA (reference sequence). The CDR3 consists of 16 residues. The CDR3, as DNA: TGCAGTGCTAGGGAACGGACAGGCGCTTTCTCCTACGAGCAGTACTTC. Translated, it gives CSARERTGAFSYEQYF.

The gene calls are TRBV29-1 and TRBJ2-1; 7 bases map to TRBD1. The CDR3 is 12 residues long. CDR1 and CDR2 (germline): SQVTM, ANQGSEA. CDR3 in amino acids: CSHTGVQGEQFF. The DNA for the CDR3 is TGCAGTCACACAGGGGTGCAGGGTGAGCAGTTCTTC.

V and J are TRBV7-9 and TRBJ1-1, with D maybe TRBD1 (6 bases). The CDR3 is 15 amino acids. Per the germline V gene, CDR1 is SEHNR and CDR2 is FQNEAQ (reference sequence). V was cut by 6 bases and J by 2 bases, with 16 bases left in between. As DNA, the CDR3 is TGTGCCAGCAGAAACGACAGGTTCGGAAACACTGAAGCTTTCTTT. This codes for CASRNDRFGNTEAFF.

This clonotype was detected a few times. This chain connects TRBV20-1 to TRBJ2-5; TRBD2 might be the D (6 bases). CDR3 length equals 14 residues. Germline V gene sequence: CDR1 DFQATT, CDR2 SNEGSKA (reference sequence). Trimming removed 1 base at V and 3 bases at J, with 12 bases between. DNA for the CDR3: TGCAGTGCTAGAGGGGTCGGAGGGAAAGAGACCCAGTACTTC. This encodes CSARGVGGKETQYF.

This clonotype has at least ten counts. The chain recombines TRBV20-1 with TRBJ2-5, with 8 bases fitting TRBD2. This CDR3 region has 16 residues. V gave up 4 bases and J gave up 4 bases; unmatched junction bases: 14. Germline V CDR1 and CDR2: DFQATT, SNEGSKA (reference sequence). The CDR3 DNA is TGCAGTGCTATACAGCGGGAGTTGGGCCTCCGAGAGACCCAGTACTTC. Translated, it gives CSAIQRELGLRETQYF.

In its sample, this clonotype was seen many times. Here the CDR3 reads CSASRDRDADTQYF. CDR3 nucleotides: TGCAGCGCCTCCCGGGACAGGGATGCAGATACGCAGTATTTT. V is TRBV29-1 and J is TRBJ2-3; 9 bases are a match to TRBD1. CDR1 SQVTM and CDR2 ANQGSEA come from the germline V gene. The length of the CDR3 is 14 residues. V shed 7 bases and J 4 bases; nucleotides not matched to a gene: 9.

This clonotype was found a few times. One end of the junction is discordant with germline, which a read error may explain. The rearrangement links TRBV2 to TRBJ2-7; the D gene is possibly TRBD2 (5 bases). CDR3 length equals 13 residues. Germline values: CDR1 SNHLY, CDR2 FYNNEI. CDR3: CASREAADYEQYF. CDR3 bases: TGTGCCAGCAGAGAAGCGGCCGACTACGAGCAGTACTTC.

This chain uses TRBV5-6 with TRBJ2-5; perhaps D is TRBD1 or TRBD2 (5 bases each). V was cut by 4 bases and J by 9 bases, with 16 bases left in between. The germline V gene has CDR1 SGHDT and CDR2 YYEEEE. CDR3 length: 13 amino acids. CDR3 in amino acids: CASSLPGPGAQYF. The CDR3 DNA sequence: TGTGCCAGCAGCCTGCCGGGACCTGGGGCCCAGTACTTC.

The V call is TRBV20-1, the J call TRBJ2-5; TRBD1 might be the D (6 bases). CDR3 length equals 12 residues. Germline V gene sequence: CDR1 DFQATT, CDR2 SNEGSKA (reference sequence). V was trimmed by 7 bases and J by 5 bases, leaving 14 bases between them. As DNA, the CDR3 is TGCAGTGTACAGGGCCCAGAGGAGACCCAGTACTTC. Translated: CSVQGPEETQYF.

This clonotype was picked up a small number of times. The chain combines TRBV20-1 with TRBJ2-1; D gene uncertain. The CDR3 totals 15 residues. Germline loops: CDR1 DFQATT, CDR2 SNEGSKA (reference sequence). Trimming took 0 bases from V and 9 from J, leaving 18 bases between them. CDR3 nucleotide sequence: TGCAGTGCTAGAGATTCAGAAAGCGTTAATGGTGAGCAGTTCTTC. Residues: CSARDSESVNGEQFF.

Ten or more counts support this clonotype. This chain uses TRBV29-1 with TRBJ1-1; 8 nucleotides match TRBD1. CDR1 and CDR2 from the germline V gene are SQVTM and ANQGSEA. This CDR3 comprises 14 residues. Unmatched junction bases numbered 3, after V lost 3 bases and J lost 0 bases. For the CDR3, the DNA is TGCAGCGTTGAGCGGACAGGGATGAACACTGAAGCTTTCTTT. It encodes CSVERTGMNTEAFF.

V is TRBV5-4 and J is TRBJ2-2; D gene unclear. The V end was cut by 3 bases, the J end by 1 base, with 7 bases between. The CDR3 sequence is 14 residues long. Germline CDR1 SGHNT, CDR2 YYREEE (reference sequence). The CDR3 bases are TGTGCCAGCAGCTCAGCACAGAACACCGGGGAGCTGTTTTTT. It is translated as CASSSAQNTGELFF. Full variable domain (remainder filled in from reference TRBV5-4 and TRBJ2-2): ETGVTQSPTHLIKTRGQQVTLRCSSQSGHNTVSWYQQALGQGPQFIFQYYREEENGRGNFPPRFSGLQFPNYSSELNVNALELDDSALYLCASSSAQNTGELFFGEGSRLTVL.